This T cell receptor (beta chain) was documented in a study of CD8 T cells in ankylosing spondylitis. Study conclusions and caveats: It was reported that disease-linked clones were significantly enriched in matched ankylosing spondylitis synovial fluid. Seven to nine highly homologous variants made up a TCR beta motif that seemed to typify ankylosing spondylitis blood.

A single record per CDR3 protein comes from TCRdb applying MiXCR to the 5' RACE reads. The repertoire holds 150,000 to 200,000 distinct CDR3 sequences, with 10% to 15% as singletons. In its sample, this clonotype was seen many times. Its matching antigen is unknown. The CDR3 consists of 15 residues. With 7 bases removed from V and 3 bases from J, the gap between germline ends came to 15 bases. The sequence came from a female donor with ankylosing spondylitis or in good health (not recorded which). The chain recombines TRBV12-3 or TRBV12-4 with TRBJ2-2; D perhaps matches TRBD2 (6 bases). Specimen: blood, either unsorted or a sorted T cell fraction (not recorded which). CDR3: CASNPPGLYTGELFF. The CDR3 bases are TGTGCCAGCAACCCACCGGGACTCTACACCGGGGAGCTGTTTTTT.